The present T cell receptor (beta chain) was sequenced within a study of OX40 agonist ivuxolimab in advanced cancers. The CDR3 totals 13 residues. The germline CDR1 and CDR2 sequences are SNHLY and FYNNEI. V shed 6 bases and J 0 bases; nucleotides not matched to a gene: 0. The method was immunoSEQ multiplex PCR; TCRdb's version includes in-frame clones alone and lacks a portion of them. The profile shows more than 85,000 clones, roughly 91% of them singletons. The receptor comes from an adult with an advanced solid tumor such as melanoma, head and neck, liver or kidney cancer. Sequencing was performed on CD4+ or CD8+ T cells sorted from blood, taken in a trial of the OX40 agonist ivuxolimab. The chain combines TRBV2 with TRBJ1-2; 8 positions agree with TRBD1. CDR3 sequence: CASRQGANYGYTF. CDR3 nucleotides: TGTGCCAGCAGACAGGGGGCTAACTATGGCTACACCTTC.